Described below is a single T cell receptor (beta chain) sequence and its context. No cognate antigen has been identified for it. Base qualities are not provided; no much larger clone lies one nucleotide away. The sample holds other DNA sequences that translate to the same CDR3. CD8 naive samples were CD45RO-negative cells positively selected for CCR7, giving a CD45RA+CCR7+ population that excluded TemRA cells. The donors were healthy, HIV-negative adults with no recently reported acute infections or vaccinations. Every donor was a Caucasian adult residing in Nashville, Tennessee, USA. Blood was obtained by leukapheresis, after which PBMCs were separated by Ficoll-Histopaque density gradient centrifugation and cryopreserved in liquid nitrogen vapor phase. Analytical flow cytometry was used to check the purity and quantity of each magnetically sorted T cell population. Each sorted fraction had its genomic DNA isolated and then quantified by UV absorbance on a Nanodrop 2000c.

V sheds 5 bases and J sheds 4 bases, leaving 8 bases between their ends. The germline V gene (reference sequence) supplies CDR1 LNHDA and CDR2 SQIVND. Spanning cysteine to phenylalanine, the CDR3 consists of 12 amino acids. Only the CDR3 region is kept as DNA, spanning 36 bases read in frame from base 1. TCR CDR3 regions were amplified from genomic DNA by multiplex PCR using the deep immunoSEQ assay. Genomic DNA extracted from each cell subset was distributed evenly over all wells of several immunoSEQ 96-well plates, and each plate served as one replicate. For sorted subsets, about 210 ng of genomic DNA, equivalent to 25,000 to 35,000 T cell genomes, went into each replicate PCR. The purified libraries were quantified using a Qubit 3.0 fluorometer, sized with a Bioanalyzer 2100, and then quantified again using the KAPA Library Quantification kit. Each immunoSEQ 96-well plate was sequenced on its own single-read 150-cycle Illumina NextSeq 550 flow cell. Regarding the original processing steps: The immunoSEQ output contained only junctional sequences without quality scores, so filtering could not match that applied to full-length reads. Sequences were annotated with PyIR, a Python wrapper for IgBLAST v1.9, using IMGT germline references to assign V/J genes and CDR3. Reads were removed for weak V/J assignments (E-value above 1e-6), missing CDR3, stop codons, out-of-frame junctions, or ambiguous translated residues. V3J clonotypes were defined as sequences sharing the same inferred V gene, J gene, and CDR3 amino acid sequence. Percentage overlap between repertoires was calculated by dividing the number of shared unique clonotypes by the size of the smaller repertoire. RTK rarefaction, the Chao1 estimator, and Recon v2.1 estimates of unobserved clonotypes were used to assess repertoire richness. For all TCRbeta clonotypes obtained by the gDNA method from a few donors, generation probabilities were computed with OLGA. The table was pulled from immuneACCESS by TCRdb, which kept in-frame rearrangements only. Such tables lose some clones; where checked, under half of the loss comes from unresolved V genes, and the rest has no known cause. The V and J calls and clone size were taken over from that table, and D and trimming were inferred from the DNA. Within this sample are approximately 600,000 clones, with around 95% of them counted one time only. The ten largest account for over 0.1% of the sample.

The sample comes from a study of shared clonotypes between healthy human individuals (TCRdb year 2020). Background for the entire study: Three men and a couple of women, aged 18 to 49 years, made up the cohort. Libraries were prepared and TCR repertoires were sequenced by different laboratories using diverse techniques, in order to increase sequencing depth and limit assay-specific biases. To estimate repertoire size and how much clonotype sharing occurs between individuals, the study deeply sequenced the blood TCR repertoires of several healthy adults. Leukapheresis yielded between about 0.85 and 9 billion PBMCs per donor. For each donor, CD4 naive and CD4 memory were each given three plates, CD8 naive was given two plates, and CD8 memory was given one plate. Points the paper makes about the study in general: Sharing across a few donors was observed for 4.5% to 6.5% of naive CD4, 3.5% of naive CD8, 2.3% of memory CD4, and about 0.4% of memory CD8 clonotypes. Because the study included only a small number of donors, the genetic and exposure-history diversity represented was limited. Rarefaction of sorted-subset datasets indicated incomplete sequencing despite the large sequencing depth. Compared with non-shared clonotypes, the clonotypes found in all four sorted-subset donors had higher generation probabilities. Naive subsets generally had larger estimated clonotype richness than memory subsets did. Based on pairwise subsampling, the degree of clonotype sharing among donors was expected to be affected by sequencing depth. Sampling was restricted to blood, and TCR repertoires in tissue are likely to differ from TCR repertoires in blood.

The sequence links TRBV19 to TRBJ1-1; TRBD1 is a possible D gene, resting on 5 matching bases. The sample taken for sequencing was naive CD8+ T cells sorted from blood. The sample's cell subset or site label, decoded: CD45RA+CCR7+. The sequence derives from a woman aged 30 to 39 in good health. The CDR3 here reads CASSGASTEAFF. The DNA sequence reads TGTGCCAGTAGTGGGGCGAGCACTGAAGCTTTCTTT.